The 30 T cell receptor beta chains below come from one sample, sequenced in a study of blood T cell repertoires in COVID-19. The repertoire was sequenced with immunoSEQ multiplex PCR; TCRdb's copy has only in-frame clones and lacks some. The sample holds about 150,000 clones, more than 75% seen once. The sequenced sample was peripheral blood. The receptors here all came from a human donor with acute or convalescent COVID-19. The donor label of this sample is uncertain.

The chain couples TRBV7-3 to TRBJ1-1, with 8 bases aligning to TRBD1. Germline CDR1 SGHTA, CDR2 FQGTGA. This CDR3 contains 13 residues. V gave up 5 bases and J gave up 4 bases; unmatched junction bases: 3. This CDR3 is CASSQDRATEAFF. As DNA, the CDR3 is TGTGCCAGCAGCCAGGACAGGGCCACTGAAGCTTTCTTT.

This chain uses TRBV6-2 or TRBV6-3 with TRBJ2-6, with D unclear. The ends were cut back, 2 bases at V and 2 bases at J, with 16 bases in the middle. The germline gives CDR1 MNHEY, CDR2 SVGEGT. There are 18 residues in the CDR3. The CDR3 region has the DNA TGTGCCAGCAGTTACCGAACCGCCGAAAGAGCTGGGGCCAACGTCCTGACTTTC. Amino acids: CASSYRTAERAGANVLTF.

This rearrangement joins TRBV6-6 to TRBJ2-1; 8 bases agree with TRBD2. This CDR3 is built from 15 residues. Losses at the gene ends were 6 bases for V and 9 bases for J; bases not matched to a gene: 13. Germline-derived CDR1 and CDR2 are MNHNY and SVGAGI (reference sequence). CDR3 loop: CASSQGLAGFFEQFF. The CDR3 nucleotides read TGTGCCAGCAGCCAAGGACTAGCTGGGTTTTTTGAGCAGTTCTTC.

The V and J genes are TRBV5-6 and TRBJ1-2, with 9 bases aligning to TRBD1. This CDR3 comprises 14 residues. CDR1 is SGHDT, CDR2 YYEEEE, per germline. V trimming: 3 bases; J trimming: 4 bases; junction bases outside the gene matches: 4. CDR3 in amino acids: CASSSQGQGYGYTF. In nucleotides, the CDR3 is TGTGCCAGCAGCTCCCAGGGACAGGGCTATGGCTACACCTTC.

The rearrangement links TRBV10-2 to TRBJ2-1; no definite D call. V was pared by 8 bases and J by 8 bases, with 13 bases between. The length of the CDR3 is 12 residues. In germline, CDR1 is WSHSY, CDR2 SAAADI. This chain's CDR3 is CASLPFGHEQFF. The CDR3 DNA sequence: TGCGCCAGCCTTCCTTTTGGGCATGAGCAGTTCTTC.

The chain combines TRBV30 with TRBJ1-6; the D is unclear. The CDR3 length is 15 residues. Germline V gives CDR1 GTSNPN, CDR2 SVGIG (reference sequence). The V end lost 3 bases, the J end lost 0 bases, and 9 bases lay between the germline ends. The CDR3 sequence is CAWSAGSSYNSPLHF. The CDR3 coding sequence is TGTGCCTGGAGCGCCGGGAGCTCCTATAATTCACCCCTCCACTTT.

This clone has just a few counts. The rearrangement uses TRBV4-2 and TRBJ1-2, with 9 bases identical to TRBD1. Germline assignment: CDR1 LGHNA and CDR2 YNFKEQ. With 8 bases clipped from V and 7 bases from J, the junction kept 5 bases outside the gene matches. CDR3 length: 12 residues. The CDR3 reads CASGQGPFGYTF. CDR3 DNA sequence: TGTGCCAGCGGACAGGGGCCCTTTGGCTACACCTTC.

The rearrangement links TRBV7-2 to TRBJ1-6; D gene unclear. V was trimmed by 5 bases and J by 6 bases, leaving 14 bases between them. This CDR3 has 15 amino acids. Germline assignment: CDR1 SGHTA and CDR2 FQGNSA. The CDR3 nucleotides read TGTGCCAGCAGCCCGGAGGGTACTATTAATTCACCCCTCCACTTT. It yields the protein CASSPEGTINSPLHF.

The chain links TRBV2 to TRBJ1-2, with a possible D match to TRBD1 (6 bases). The germline V gene encodes CDR1 SNHLY and CDR2 FYNNEI. Trimming took 6 bases from V and 8 from J, leaving 13 bases between them. There are 12 residues in the CDR3. DNA of the CDR3: TGTGCCAGCAGGCCAGGACAGCGGGGCTACACCTTC. Translation: CASRPGQRGYTF.

The J gene is TRBJ1-4, the V gene TRBV5-4, with D uncertain. Deletions cut 0 bases from V and 3 bases from J, with 9 bases between. Per the germline V gene, CDR1 is SGHNT and CDR2 is YYREEE (reference sequence). The CDR3 runs to 15 residues. The CDR3 region is CASSLATDPNEKLFF. CDR3 sequence (DNA): TGTGCCAGCAGCTTGGCCACAGATCCTAATGAAAAACTGTTTTTT.

This chain connects TRBV5-1 to TRBJ1-4, with D possibly being TRBD1 (5 bases). The CDR3 covers 16 residues. V gave up 1 base and J gave up 2 bases, with 12 bases separating them. Looked up from germline, CDR1 is SGHRS and CDR2 is YFSETQ. The CDR3 loop is CASSLSQGSTNEKLFF. CDR3 nucleotide sequence: TGCGCCAGCAGCTTGTCCCAGGGTTCGACTAATGAAAAACTGTTTTTT.

The CDR3 bases are TGTGCCAGTAGTATCAAGGGCCGGGCCCAGCGGGGGGACAATGAGCAGTTCTTC. It yields the protein CASSIKGRAQRGDNEQFF. V gene TRBV19 combines with J gene TRBJ2-1, with 9 bases aligning to TRBD2. This CDR3 has 18 amino acids. The V segment lost 3 bases and the J segment 5 bases; nucleotides outside the gene matches: 14. The germline gives CDR1 LNHDA, CDR2 SQIVND (reference sequence).

The V gene is TRBV7-9, the J gene TRBJ2-2, with 11 nucleotides matching TRBD2. CDR3 size: 14 residues. V dropped 9 bases and J dropped 8; count of bases not matched to a gene: 8. Germline CDR1 SEHNR, CDR2 FQNEAQ (reference sequence). The CDR3 DNA is TGTGCCAGTACCGGGACTAGCGGTGTTGGGGAGCTGTTTTTT. It encodes CASTGTSGVGELFF. The complete variable domain, with remaining parts taken from reference TRBV7-9 and TRBJ2-2, reads DTGVSQNPRHKITKRGQNVTFRCDPISEHNRLYWYRQTLGQGPEFLTYFQNEAQLEKSRLLSDRFSAERPKGSFSTLEIQRTEQGDSAMYLCASTGTSGVGELFFGEGSRLTVL.

The rearrangement joins TRBV19 to TRBJ1-2; 10 nucleotides line up with TRBD1. Germline values: CDR1 LNHDA, CDR2 SQIVND (reference sequence). There are 19 residues in the CDR3. V trimming: 7 bases; J trimming: 8 bases; junction bases outside the gene matches: 25. The CDR3 DNA reads TGTGCCAGTACCAAGGATCTATCAAGGGACAGGGGCCTTATTGGAGGCTACACCTTC. The encoded protein is CASTKDLSRDRGLIGGYTF. The variable domain in full, with the rest retrieved from reference TRBV19 and TRBJ1-2, is DGGITQSPKYLFRKEGQNVTLSCEQNLNHDAMYWYRQDPGQGLRLIYYSQIVNDFQKGDIAEGYSVSREKKESFPLTVTSAQKNPTAFYLCASTKDLSRDRGLIGGYTFGSGTRLTVV.

The chain joins TRBV5-6 to TRBJ1-2, with unresolved D. The germline V gene has CDR1 SGHDT and CDR2 YYEEEE. This CDR3 has 18 amino acids. V lost 4 bases to trimming and J lost 2 bases, with 24 bases between them. Written as DNA, the CDR3 is TGTGCCAGCAGCCCCCCTGTGAAGCAGCCCGCGGCCAACTATGGCTACACCTTC. As protein: CASSPPVKQPAANYGYTF.

This chain links TRBV19 with TRBJ1-2, with no clear D. V dropped 6 bases and J dropped 8 bases, with 19 bases sitting between them. This CDR3 has 14 residues. CDR1 is LNHDA and CDR2 is SQIVND in the germline V gene (reference sequence). CDR3 region: CASRRLEAGRGYTF. In DNA form, the CDR3 reads TGTGCCAGTAGACGCTTAGAGGCGGGTAGGGGCTACACCTTC.

The chain recombines TRBV20-1 with TRBJ1-1; D ambiguous. The length of the CDR3 is 11 residues. Germline loops: CDR1 DFQATT, CDR2 SNEGSKA (reference sequence). V gave up 3 bases and J gave up 3 bases, with 5 bases separating them. CDR3 nucleotides: TGCAGTGCTAGTTCAGACACTGAAGCTTTCTTT. Its protein product is CSASSDTEAFF.

There are a few counts of this clone. The genes are TRBV29-1 and TRBJ1-2; 7 bases match TRBD1. Germline CDR1 reads SQVTM; CDR2 reads ANQGSEA. With V trimmed by 6 bases and J by 2 bases, 9 bases remained unmatched. The CDR3 totals 14 residues. CDR3 in amino acids: CSVARQGANYGYTF. Written as DNA, the CDR3 is TGCAGCGTCGCAAGACAGGGAGCGAACTATGGCTACACCTTC.

The rearrangement uses TRBV5-4 and TRBJ2-3, with 7 bases lining up with TRBD1. The length of the CDR3 is 14 residues. CDR1 is SGHNT and CDR2 is YYREEE in the germline V gene (reference sequence). The V gene end was trimmed by 3 bases and the J gene end by 2 bases; junction bases not matched to a gene: 3. This CDR3 reads CASSSGQVTDTQYF. CDR3 DNA sequence: TGTGCCAGCAGCTCAGGACAGGTCACAGATACGCAGTATTTT. Using reference TRBV5-4 and TRBJ2-3 for the parts outside the CDR3, the full variable domain is ETGVTQSPTHLIKTRGQQVTLRCSSQSGHNTVSWYQQALGQGPQFIFQYYREEENGRGNFPPRFSGLQFPNYSSELNVNALELDDSALYLCASSSGQVTDTQYFGPGTRLTVL.

In this sample, this clone turned up a few times. The gene calls are TRBV15 and TRBJ2-6; 9 positions match TRBD1. The CDR3 spans 19 residues. Germline V CDR1 and CDR2: LNHNV, YYDKDF (reference sequence). V trimming: 0 bases; J trimming: 4 bases; junction bases outside the gene matches: 10. Here the CDR3 reads CATSRDRDRELVGANVLTF. The CDR3 DNA is TGTGCCACCAGCAGAGACCGGGACAGGGAACTCGTGGGGGCCAACGTCCTGACTTTC.

The chain combines TRBV6-5 with TRBJ1-1; 9 nucleotides match TRBD1. V lost 6 bases to trimming and J lost 7 bases; unmatched junction nucleotides: 12. Germline V gene data show CDR1 as MNHEY and CDR2 as SVGAGI. The CDR3 has 15 amino acids. The CDR3 region is CASSPSGTGRGEAFF. The CDR3 region has the DNA TGTGCCAGCAGCCCCTCCGGGACAGGGAGGGGTGAAGCTTTCTTT.

The chain joins TRBV7-2 to TRBJ1-1; D is unresolved. Germline CDR1 is SGHTA and CDR2 is FQGNSA. Trimming pared 5 bases from V and 0 bases from J, leaving 10 bases between. The CDR3 runs 14 residues. CDR3 bases: TGTGCCAGCAGCCAAGGACTGGTGAACACTGAAGCTTTCTTT. Amino acid sequence: CASSQGLVNTEAFF.

The rearrangement uses TRBV7-9 and TRBJ1-1; 12 nucleotides agree with TRBD1. With 5 bases clipped from V and 9 bases from J, the junction kept 16 bases outside the gene matches. Germline-derived CDR1 and CDR2 are SEHNR and FQNEAQ (reference sequence). The CDR3 extends over 17 amino acids. The DNA for the CDR3 is TGTGCCAGCAGCCCCGGGACAGGGGGCGTTTTTAGCCAGAAAGCTTTCTTT. This gives the protein CASSPGTGGVFSQKAFF.

The V gene is TRBV19, the J gene TRBJ1-2; 7 bases map to TRBD1. Germline V gene sequence: CDR1 LNHDA, CDR2 SQIVND (reference sequence). V lost 5 bases, J lost 3 bases, and 6 bases stayed unmatched. This CDR3 contains 14 residues. The CDR3 reads CASSVYTGDYGYTF. The CDR3 DNA is TGTGCCAGTAGTGTTTATACAGGGGACTATGGCTACACCTTC.

The chain links TRBV6-6 to TRBJ1-5; 7 nucleotides agree with TRBD1. Trimming cost V 6 bases and J 5 bases; bases outside gene matches: 7. Germline lookup yields CDR1 MNHNY and CDR2 SVGAGI (reference sequence). The CDR3 length is 14 residues. The CDR3 sequence is CASRLGQVDQPQHF. The DNA for the CDR3 is TGTGCCAGCAGACTCGGACAGGTAGATCAGCCCCAGCATTTT.

The rearrangement uses TRBV13 and TRBJ1-1; 11 bases line up with TRBD1. The V gene's germline CDR1 is PRHDT and CDR2 FYEKMQ (reference sequence). This CDR3 comprises 16 residues. Trimming removed 1 base from V and 4 bases from J; junction bases left unmatched: 5. The CDR3 nucleotides read TGTGCCAGCAGCTTAGAGGGACAGGGGGTGAGCACTGAAGCTTTCTTT. It specifies CASSLEGQGVSTEAFF.

The gene calls are TRBV6-5 and TRBJ2-7, with TRBD2 matching 7 bases. The CDR3 contains 14 residues. Per germline, CDR1 MNHEY and CDR2 SVGAGI. The ends lost 6 bases at V and 7 bases at J; junction bases unmatched: 12. CDR3 in DNA: TGTGCCAGCAGACGCGGGGGATCCGCCCGGGAGCAGTACTTC. It codes for CASRRGGSAREQYF.

Only a few counts were recorded for this clone. The genes are TRBV4-2 and TRBJ1-4; tentatively, D is TRBD1 (6 bases). The CDR3 is 13 residues long. V gave up 6 bases and J gave up 17 bases, with 22 bases separating them. The germline CDR1 and CDR2 sequences are LGHNA and YNFKEQ. DNA for the CDR3: TGTGCCAGCAGTCTAACAGGGTTGGAGGTAAATTTTTTT. Protein product: CASSLTGLEVNFF.

The chain has TRBV11-2 and TRBJ2-3, with 10 bases fitting TRBD2. V was pared by 1 base and J by 11 bases, with 12 bases of the junction left unmatched. This CDR3 region has 16 residues. Germline CDR1 SGHAT, CDR2 FQNNGV. CDR3 protein: CASSLVIGSGGWKQYF. The CDR3 coding sequence is TGTGCCAGCAGCTTAGTAATCGGTAGCGGGGGGTGGAAGCAGTATTTT.

The chain recombines TRBV5-5 with TRBJ2-7; TRBD1 might be the D (5 bases). The V gene lost 1 base and the J gene lost 4 bases, with 12 bases spanning the gap. CDR1 is SGHKS, CDR2 YYEKEE, per germline (reference sequence). The CDR3 contains 14 residues. The CDR3 loop is CASSLSPGKYEQYF. CDR3 sequence (DNA): TGTGCCAGCAGCTTGTCCCCAGGGAAATACGAGCAGTACTTC.